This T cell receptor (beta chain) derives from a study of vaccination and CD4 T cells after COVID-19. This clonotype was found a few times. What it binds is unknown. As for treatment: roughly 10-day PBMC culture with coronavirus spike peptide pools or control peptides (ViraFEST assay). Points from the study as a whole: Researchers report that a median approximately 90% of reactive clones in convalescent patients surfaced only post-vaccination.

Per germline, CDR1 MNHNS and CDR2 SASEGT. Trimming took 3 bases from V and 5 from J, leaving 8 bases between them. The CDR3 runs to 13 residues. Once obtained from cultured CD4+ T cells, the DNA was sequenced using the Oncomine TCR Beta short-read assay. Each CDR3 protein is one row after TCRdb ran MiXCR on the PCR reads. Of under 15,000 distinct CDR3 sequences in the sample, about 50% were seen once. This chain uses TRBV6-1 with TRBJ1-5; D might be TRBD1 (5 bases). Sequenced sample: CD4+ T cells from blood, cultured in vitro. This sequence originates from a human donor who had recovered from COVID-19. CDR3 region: CASSEYRHQPQHF. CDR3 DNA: TGTGCCAGCAGTGAGTACAGGCATCAGCCCCAGCATTTT.